A single T cell receptor beta chain is shown here with its context. This record comes from a study of OX40 agonist ivuxolimab in advanced cancers. CDR1 and CDR2 from the germline V gene are SGHDN and FVKESK. The CDR3 length is 18 residues. Trimming removed 1 base from V and 6 bases from J; junction bases left unmatched: 12. The assay was immunoSEQ multiplex PCR, and TCRdb's table has in-frame clones only and misses some. This table has about 22,000 clones, 75% to 90% appearing once. This chain connects TRBV14 to TRBJ2-2, with 9 bases identical to TRBD2. This receptor was taken from an adult with an advanced solid tumor such as melanoma, head and neck, liver or kidney cancer. The sample consisted of CD4+ or CD8+ T cells sorted from blood, taken in a trial of the OX40 agonist ivuxolimab. CDR3 in amino acids: CASSQVEGSGSFAGELFF. The DNA for the CDR3 is TGTGCCAGCAGCCAAGTGGAGGGTAGCGGGAGTTTTGCCGGGGAGCTGTTTTTT.